This T cell receptor (beta chain) was captured in a study of control samples from healthy donors and cancer patients. Sequenced by immunoSEQ multiplex PCR; TCRdb stores in-frame clones only, minus some. Of some 78,000 clones in the sample, about 89% were seen once. V shed 5 bases and J 10 bases; nucleotides not matched to a gene: 12. This CDR3 has 16 residues. CDR1 SGHAT and CDR2 FQDESV come from the germline V gene (reference sequence). Input material: blood. This TCR was sampled from a woman between 55 and 75 years old in good health. The chain recombines TRBV11-1 with TRBJ1-6, with 9 positions matching TRBD1. CDR3 DNA: TGTGCCAGCAGCCACAAGCCGGGACAGGGAGCCTCACCCCTCCACTTT. Translation: CASSHKPGQGASPLHF. Complete variable domain (other parts from reference TRBV11-1 and TRBJ1-6): EAEVAQSPRYKITEKSQAVAFWCDPISGHATLYWYRQILGQGPELLVQFQDESVVDDSQLPKDRFSAERLKGVDSTLKIQPAELGDSAMYLCASSHKPGQGASPLHFGNGTRLTVT.